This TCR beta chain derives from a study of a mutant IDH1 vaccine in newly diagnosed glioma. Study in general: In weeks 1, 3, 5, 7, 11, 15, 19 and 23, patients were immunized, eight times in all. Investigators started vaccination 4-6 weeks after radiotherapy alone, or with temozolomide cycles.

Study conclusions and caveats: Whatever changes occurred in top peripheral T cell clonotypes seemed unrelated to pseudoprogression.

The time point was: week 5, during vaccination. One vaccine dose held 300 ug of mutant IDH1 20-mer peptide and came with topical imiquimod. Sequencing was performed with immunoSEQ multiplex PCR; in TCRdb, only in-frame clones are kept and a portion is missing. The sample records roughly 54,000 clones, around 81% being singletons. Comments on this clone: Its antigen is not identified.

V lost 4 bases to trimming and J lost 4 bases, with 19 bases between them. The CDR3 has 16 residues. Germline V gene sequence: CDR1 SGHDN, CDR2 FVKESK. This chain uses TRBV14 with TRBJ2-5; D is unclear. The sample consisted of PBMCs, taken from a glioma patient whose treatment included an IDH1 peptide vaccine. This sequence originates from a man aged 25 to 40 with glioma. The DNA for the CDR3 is TGTGCCAGCAGCCCTCTTAGGGTGAAGGAAGGAGAGACCCAGTACTTC. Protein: CASSPLRVKEGETQYF.